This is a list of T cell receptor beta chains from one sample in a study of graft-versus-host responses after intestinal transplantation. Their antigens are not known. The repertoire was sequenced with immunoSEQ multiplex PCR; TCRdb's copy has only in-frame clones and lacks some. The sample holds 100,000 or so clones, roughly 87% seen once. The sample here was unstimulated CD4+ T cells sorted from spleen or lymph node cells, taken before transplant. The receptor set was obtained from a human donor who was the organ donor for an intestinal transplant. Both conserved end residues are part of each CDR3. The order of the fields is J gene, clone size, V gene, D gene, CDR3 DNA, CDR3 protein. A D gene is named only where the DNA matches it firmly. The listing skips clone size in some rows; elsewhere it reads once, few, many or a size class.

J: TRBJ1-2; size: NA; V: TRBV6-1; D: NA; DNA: TGTGCCAGCAGACTAGCAGGGACCTATGGCTACACCTTC; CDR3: CASRLAGTYGYTF
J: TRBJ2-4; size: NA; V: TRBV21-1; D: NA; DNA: TGTGCCAGCAGCAAACGACGGTGGAAAAACATTCAGTACTTC; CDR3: CASSKRRWKNIQYF
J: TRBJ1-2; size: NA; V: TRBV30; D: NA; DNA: TGTGCCTGGAGTCTTCAGGGTTATGGCTACACCTTC; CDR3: CAWSLQGYGYTF
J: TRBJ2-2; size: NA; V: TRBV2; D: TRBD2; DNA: TGTGCCAGCACCCGACTAGCGGTAGGGGAGCTGTTTTTT; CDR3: CASTRLAVGELFF
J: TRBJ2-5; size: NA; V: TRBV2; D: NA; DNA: TGTGCCAGCAGGCAGGACTCGGGGACCCAGTACTTC; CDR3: CASRQDSGTQYF
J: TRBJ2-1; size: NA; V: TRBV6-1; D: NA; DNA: TGTGCCACCAAACCGGGGACAACTCACAATGAGCAGTTCTTC; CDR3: CATKPGTTHNEQFF
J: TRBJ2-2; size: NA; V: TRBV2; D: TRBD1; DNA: TGTGCCAGCAGTCTTGAGAGGGGGCCTACCGGGGAGCTGTTTTTT; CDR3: CASSLERGPTGELFF
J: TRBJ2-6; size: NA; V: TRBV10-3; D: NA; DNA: TGTGCCATCAGTGATGGTCCCTCTGGGGCCAACGTCCTGACTTTC; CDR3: CAISDGPSGANVLTF
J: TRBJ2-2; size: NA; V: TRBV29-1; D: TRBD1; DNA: TGCAGCGTTGACGGACAGGACGCGAACACCGGGGAGCTGTTTTTT; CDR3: CSVDGQDANTGELFF
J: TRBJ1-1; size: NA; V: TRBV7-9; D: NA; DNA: TGTGCCAGCAGCTTAAGGGGTTTATACGGTATTGCTGAAGCTTTCTTT; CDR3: CASSLRGLYGIAEAFF
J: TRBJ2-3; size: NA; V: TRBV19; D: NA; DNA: TGTGCCAGTAGTACGGGACCACCGGTGGTTGCGGATACGCAGTATTTT; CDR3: CASSTGPPVVADTQYF
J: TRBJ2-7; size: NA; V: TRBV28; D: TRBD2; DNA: TGTGCCAGCAGTCTGGGACTAGCTCGCGAGCAGTACTTC; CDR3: CASSLGLAREQYF
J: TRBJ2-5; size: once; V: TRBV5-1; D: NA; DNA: TGCGCCAGCAGCCGGGACTACCAAGAGACCCAGTACTTC; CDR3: CASSRDYQETQYF
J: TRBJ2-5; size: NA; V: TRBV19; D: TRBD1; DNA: TGTGCCAGTAGGGGACAGGGTCGCGAGACCCAGTACTTC; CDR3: CASRGQGRETQYF
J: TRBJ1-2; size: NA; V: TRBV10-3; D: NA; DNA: TGTGCCATCAGTGAGTTGTCAGGAGTGGGGGGCTACACCTTC; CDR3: CAISELSGVGGYTF
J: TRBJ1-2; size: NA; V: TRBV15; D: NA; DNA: TGTGCCACCAGCAGAAATAGGGGACGAACTAACTATGGCTACACCTTC; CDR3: CATSRNRGRTNYGYTF
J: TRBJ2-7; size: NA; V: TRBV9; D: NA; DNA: TGTGCCAGCAGCGTAGCTACTGGGGGGTTCTACGAGCAGTACTTC; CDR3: CASSVATGGFYEQYF
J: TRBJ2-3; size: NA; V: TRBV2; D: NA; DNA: TGTGCCAGCATTGAGAGACGGCTCACAGATACGCAGTATTTT; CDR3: CASIERRLTDTQYF
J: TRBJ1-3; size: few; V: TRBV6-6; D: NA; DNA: TGTGCCAGCAGCCTCCGGGGGACTGGAAACACCATATATTTT; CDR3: CASSLRGTGNTIYF
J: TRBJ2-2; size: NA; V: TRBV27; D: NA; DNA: TGTGCCAGCAGTCTATCCAGGGGTTTCACCGGGGAGCTGTTTTTT; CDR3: CASSLSRGFTGELFF
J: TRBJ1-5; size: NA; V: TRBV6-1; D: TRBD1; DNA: TGTGCCAGCAGTGAGAGGAGCGGGACAGGCAATCAGCCCCAGCATTTT; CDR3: CASSERSGTGNQPQHF
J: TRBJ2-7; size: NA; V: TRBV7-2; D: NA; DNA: TGTGCCAGCAGCTTAACCCGGCAGGGTCAGGAGCAGTACTTC; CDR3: CASSLTRQGQEQYF
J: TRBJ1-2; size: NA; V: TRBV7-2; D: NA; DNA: TGTGCCAGCAGCTTAGAGGGAAGGGATGGCTACACCTTC; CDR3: CASSLEGRDGYTF
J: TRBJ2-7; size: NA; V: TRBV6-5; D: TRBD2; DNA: TGTGCCAGCAGCGTCGGGGGGGCCTACGAGCAGTACTTC; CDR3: CASSVGGAYEQYF
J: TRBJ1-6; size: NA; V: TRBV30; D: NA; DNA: TGTGCCTGGAGTTTAGGGGAGAATAATTCACCCCTCCACTTT; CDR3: CAWSLGENNSPLHF
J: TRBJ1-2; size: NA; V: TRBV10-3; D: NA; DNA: TGTGCCATCAGTGCTTCGGCAGTCCTCCTCTATGGCTACACCTTC; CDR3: CAISASAVLLYGYTF